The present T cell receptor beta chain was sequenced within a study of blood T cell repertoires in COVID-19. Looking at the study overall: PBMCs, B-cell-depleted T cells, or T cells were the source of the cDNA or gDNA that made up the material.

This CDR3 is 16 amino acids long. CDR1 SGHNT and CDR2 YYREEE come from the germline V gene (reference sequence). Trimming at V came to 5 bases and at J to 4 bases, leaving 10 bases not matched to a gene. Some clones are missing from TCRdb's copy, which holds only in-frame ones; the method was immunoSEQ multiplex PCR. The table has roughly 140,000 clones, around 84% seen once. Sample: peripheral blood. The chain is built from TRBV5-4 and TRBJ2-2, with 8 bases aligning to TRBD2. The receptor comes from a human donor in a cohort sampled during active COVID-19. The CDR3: CASRLGGAGGTGELFF. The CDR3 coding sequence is TGTGCCAGCAGACTCGGGGGGGCCGGGGGCACCGGGGAGCTGTTTTTT.